The 3 T cell receptor beta chains presented below share a single source sample, sequenced in a study of CD8 T cells in Susac syndrome. Reverse transcription of roughly 0.5 to 1 ug RNA used random hexamers. One entry per CDR3 protein, called by TCRdb with MiXCR from the immunoSEQ multiplex PCR reads. Of about 120,000 distinct CDR3 sequences listed, under 95% were seen once; the top ten hold approximately 0.12%. The source material was CD8+ T cells from PBMCs. These receptors originate from a human donor in good health.

The genes are TRBV7-9 and TRBJ2-2; no firm D call. This CDR3 has 13 residues. Looked up from germline, CDR1 is SEHNR and CDR2 is FQNEAQ (reference sequence). V lost 9 bases, J lost 3 bases, and 11 bases lay in between. The CDR3 here is CASRLWDTGELFF. CDR3 nucleotides: TGTGCCAGTCGGTTGTGGGACACCGGGGAGCTGTTTTTT.

The rearrangement uses TRBV19 and TRBJ2-4; D might be TRBD1 (5 bases). Germline loops: CDR1 LNHDA, CDR2 SQIVND (reference sequence). The CDR3 contains 13 residues. With 8 bases removed from V and 6 bases from J, the gap between germline ends came to 14 bases. The CDR3 coding sequence is TGTGCCAGTTTTGGGGCGTCTAGAAACATTCAGTACTTC. Its translation is CASFGASRNIQYF.

V usage is TRBV30 and J usage is TRBJ1-2, with D uncertain. Germline V gene lookup returns CDR1 GTSNPN and CDR2 SVGIG (reference sequence). Trimming removed 4 bases from V and 3 bases from J, with 12 bases in between. This CDR3 region has 13 residues. This CDR3 reads CAWNKQADYGYTF. As DNA, the CDR3 is TGTGCCTGGAACAAGCAGGCCGACTATGGCTACACCTTC.